Here is one T cell receptor (beta chain) with its context. Its antigen remains unidentified. Clones were read by immunoSEQ multiplex PCR, and TCRdb kept only the in-frame ones, dropping some. In the table there are some 2,100,000 clones, approximately 94% of which are singletons. The data derive from a study of shared clonotypes between healthy human individuals. About the research overall: Samples came from two female and a few male donors aged 18 to 49. CD4 naive cells filled three plates per donor, CD4 memory three, CD8 naive two and CD8 memory one. Study findings and constraints: Non-shared clonotypes showed lower generation probabilities than clonotypes common to all four donors.

This CDR3 contains 17 residues. Germline V gives CDR1 MNHNS, CDR2 SASEGT. V lost 4 bases to trimming and J lost 1 base; unmatched junction nucleotides: 10. V usage is TRBV6-1 and J usage is TRBJ2-3, with 8 bases that match TRBD2. The sequence came from a man between 18 and 29 years old in good health. The sample consisted of naive CD4+ T cells sorted from blood. Sample subset: CD45RA+ positively selected. CDR3 sequence (DNA): TGTGCCAGCAGTGCGACTAGAAGGCGGGGGGGCACAGATACGCAGTATTTT. Amino acids: CASSATRRRGGTDTQYF.